These T cell receptor beta chains were read from a single sample in a study of blood T cell repertoires in COVID-19. Sequencing was performed with immunoSEQ multiplex PCR; in TCRdb, only in-frame clones are kept and a portion is missing. The data show over 65,000 clones, roughly 86% seen once. Material: peripheral blood. These receptors all come from a human donor in a cohort sampled during active COVID-19. The conserved cysteine and the conserved F or W are not part of the CDR3 here. Each record gives: J gene, V gene, CDR3 protein.

TRBJ1-6,TRBV27,ASGRMPGQGVSPLH
TRBJ2-5,TRBV9,ASSVATGGQETQY
TRBJ2-3,TRBV7-9,ASTSFLPGLASTLTDTQY
TRBJ2-7,TRBV6-5,ASRREGGEQY
TRBJ2-7,TRBV6-5,ASSYSQQGRYEQY
TRBJ1-3,TRBV5-1,ASSAGTAGNTIY
TRBJ1-5,TRBV12-3/TRBV12-4,ASSLGSMAQH
TRBJ2-5,TRBV9,ASSESLGTSGWDQETQY
TRBJ2-2,TRBV7-2,ASSLGDRGNTGELF
TRBJ1-1,TRBV4-2,ASSQDPRVTEAF
TRBJ2-7,TRBV5-8,ASSPGQDPTYEQY
TRBJ1-4,TRBV19,ASSIGAGATNEKLF
TRBJ2-5,TRBV9,ASSVGGPDQETQY
TRBJ2-5,TRBV30,ACSGGLKETQY
TRBJ1-2,TRBV21-1,ASSNGREWGYGYT
TRBJ1-5,TRBV10-3,AISQDSNQPQH
TRBJ2-2,TRBV6-7,ASSHDPSGGNHTGELF
TRBJ1-5,TRBV6-2/TRBV6-3,ASSWTVNQPQH
TRBJ1-1,TRBV9,ASSASRGGITEAF
TRBJ2-5,TRBV15,ATSRVGRGRETQY
TRBJ2-3,TRBV29-1,SVTQAATQY
TRBJ1-2,TRBV27,ASSPDRDYGYT
TRBJ2-3,TRBV5-8,ASSYGTSGITDTQY
TRBJ2-1,TRBV18,ASSPLAGATNEQF
TRBJ2-2,TRBV24-1,ATSDQAPGELF
TRBJ2-5,TRBV11-2,ASERGGRETQY
TRBJ2-3,TRBV30,AWGQTTDTQY
TRBJ2-3,TRBV7-8,ASSPRLATDTQY
TRBJ2-3,TRBV10-1,ASSESEAGGRTDTQY
TRBJ2-3,TRBV19,ASSIGSTGGLEDTQY
TRBJ1-5,TRBV2,ASRGTGTVNQPQH
TRBJ1-5,TRBV6-2/TRBV6-3,ASSNRMGQPQH
TRBJ2-1,TRBV28,ASLASILPRNEQF
TRBJ1-1,TRBV18,ASSPLLGDEAF
TRBJ2-5,TRBV24-1,ATSDDKLGGVGQETQY
TRBJ2-1,TRBV4-3,ASSQDALAGGVSYNEQF
TRBJ2-7,TRBV6-2/TRBV6-3,ASSLWDRDYEQY
TRBJ2-3,TRBV6-4,ASSERGGGRGTDTQY
TRBJ2-2,TRBV11-2,ASSLGSRANTGELF
TRBJ1-5,TRBV28,ASSSPGQGAQPQH
TRBJ2-3,TRBV27,ASPDRGRTDTQY
TRBJ2-1,TRBV5-4,ASSSDFGGFNEQF
TRBJ2-2,TRBV7-6,ASGPQGANTGELF